A selection of T cell receptor beta chains follows, all from one sample in a study of cytomegalovirus exposure and HLA in healthy donors. This table comes from immunoSEQ multiplex PCR, and its TCRdb copy is limited to in-frame clones, with some not included. The sample carries more than 95,000 clones, around 88% recorded once. The sequenced sample consisted of PBMCs. Source of these receptors: a man between 18 and 35 years old in good health and CMV-seronegative. The CDR3 runs from the conserved cysteine through the conserved F or W. A D gene is named only where the DNA matches it firmly. Only part of the rows carry a size: once, few, many, or a class if the clone is expanded.

v_gene	len	abundance	d_gene	j_gene	CDR3nt	CDR3aa
TRBV27	14	-	-	TRBJ2-5	TGTGCCAGCAGTTTAGGAGGTTCGAGGGAGACCCAGTACTTC	CASSLGGSRETQYF
TRBV6-1	15	-	TRBD1	TRBJ1-1	TGTGCCAGCAGTGCCCGACAGGGCAGGAGCACTGAAGCTTTCTTT	CASSARQGRSTEAFF
TRBV2	13	-	-	TRBJ1-2	TGTGCCAGCCAACGGTATATTAACTATGGCTACACCTTC	CASQRYINYGYTF
TRBV5-1	14	-	TRBD1	TRBJ2-7	TGCGCCAGCAGCGCCGGGACAGGTCCCTACGAGCAGTACTTC	CASSAGTGPYEQYF
TRBV7-8	16	-	-	TRBJ2-3	TGTGCCAGCAGCTTAGGGCGCGGGAAGGGACCAGATACGCAGTATTTT	CASSLGRGKGPDTQYF
TRBV11-2	17	-	-	TRBJ2-1	TGTGCCAGCAGCCGACAGGTTCGGTCCAGCTCCTACAATGAGCAGTTCTTC	CASSRQVRSSSYNEQFF
TRBV5-1	14	-	TRBD2	TRBJ2-7	TGCGCCAGCAGCCTGACGGGGGGACCCTACGAGCAGTACTTC	CASSLTGGPYEQYF
TRBV7-9	15	-	-	TRBJ2-5	TGTGCCAGCAGCTTACGGGGATCGAGGGGGGAGACCCAGTACTTC	CASSLRGSRGETQYF
TRBV6-7	15	-	-	TRBJ1-2	TGTGCCAGCAGTTACAACAGGGAGTCTAACTATGGCTACACCTTC	CASSYNRESNYGYTF
TRBV10-3	12	-	TRBD1	TRBJ2-7	TGTGCCATCGGGACAGGGGCTTACGAGCAGTACTTC	CAIGTGAYEQYF
TRBV7-9	14	few	TRBD1	TRBJ2-1	TGTGCCAGCAGCGTAAGACAGGGGGCCTATGAGCAGTTCTTC	CASSVRQGAYEQFF